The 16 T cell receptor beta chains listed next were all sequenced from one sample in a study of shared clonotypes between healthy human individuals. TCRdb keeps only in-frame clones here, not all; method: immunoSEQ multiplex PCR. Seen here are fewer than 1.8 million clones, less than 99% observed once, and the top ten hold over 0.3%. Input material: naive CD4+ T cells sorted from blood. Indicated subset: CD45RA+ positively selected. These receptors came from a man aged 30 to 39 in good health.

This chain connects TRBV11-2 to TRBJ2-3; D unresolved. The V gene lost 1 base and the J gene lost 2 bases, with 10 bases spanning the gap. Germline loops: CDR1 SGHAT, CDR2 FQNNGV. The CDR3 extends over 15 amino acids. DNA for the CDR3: TGTGCCAGCAGCTTAGTATGGGCAACCACAGATACGCAGTATTTT. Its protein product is CASSLVWATTDTQYF.

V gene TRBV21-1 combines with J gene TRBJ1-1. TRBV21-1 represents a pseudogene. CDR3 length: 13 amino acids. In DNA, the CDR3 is TGTGCCAGCAGCAAAGAAGAGGGGAATGAAGCTTTCTTT. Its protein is CASSKEEGNEAFF.

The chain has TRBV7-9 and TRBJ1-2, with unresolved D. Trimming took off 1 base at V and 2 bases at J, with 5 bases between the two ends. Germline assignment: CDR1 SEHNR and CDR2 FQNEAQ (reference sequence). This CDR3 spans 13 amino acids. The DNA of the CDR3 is TGTGCCAGCAGCTTAGGAGGGAACTATGGCTACACCTTC. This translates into CASSLGGNYGYTF.

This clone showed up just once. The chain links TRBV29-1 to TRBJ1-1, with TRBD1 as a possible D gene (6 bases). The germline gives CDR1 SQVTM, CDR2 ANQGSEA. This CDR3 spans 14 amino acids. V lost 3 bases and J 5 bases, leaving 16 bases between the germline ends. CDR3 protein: CSVEVRGLGTEAFF. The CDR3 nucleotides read TGCAGCGTTGAGGTCAGGGGTTTGGGGACTGAAGCTTTCTTT.

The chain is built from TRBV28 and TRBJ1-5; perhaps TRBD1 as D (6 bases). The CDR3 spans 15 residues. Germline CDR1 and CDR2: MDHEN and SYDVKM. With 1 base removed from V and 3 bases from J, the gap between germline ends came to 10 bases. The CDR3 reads CASSLSDRNNQPQHF. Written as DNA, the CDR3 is TGTGCCAGCAGTTTATCCGACAGGAACAATCAGCCCCAGCATTTT.

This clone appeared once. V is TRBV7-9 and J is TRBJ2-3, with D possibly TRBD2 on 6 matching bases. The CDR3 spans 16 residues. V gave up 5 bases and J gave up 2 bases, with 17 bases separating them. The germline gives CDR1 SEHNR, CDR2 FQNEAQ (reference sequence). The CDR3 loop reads CASSDRETQYTDTQYF. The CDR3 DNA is TGTGCCAGCAGCGACCGGGAGACCCAATACACAGATACGCAGTATTTT.

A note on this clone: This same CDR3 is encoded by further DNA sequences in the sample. DNA of the CDR3: TGTGCCACCAGCAGAGCCTACTACGAGCAGTACTTC. It specifies CATSRAYYEQYF. V is TRBV15 and J is TRBJ2-7, with D hard to call. CDR3 length equals 12 residues. CDR1 LNHNV and CDR2 YYDKDF come from the germline V gene (reference sequence). V was shortened by 1 base and J by 3 bases, with 4 bases between the two germline ends.

The CDR3 here is CASSPPRQGATNEQFF. CDR3 sequence (DNA): TGTGCCAGCTCACCGCCGAGACAGGGGGCGACCAATGAGCAGTTCTTC. The chain recombines TRBV18 with TRBJ2-1, with TRBD1 matching over 10 bases. CDR1 is KGHSH and CDR2 is LQKENI in the germline V gene. V lost 3 bases and J lost 6; bases outside the gene matches: 8. The CDR3 has 16 amino acids.

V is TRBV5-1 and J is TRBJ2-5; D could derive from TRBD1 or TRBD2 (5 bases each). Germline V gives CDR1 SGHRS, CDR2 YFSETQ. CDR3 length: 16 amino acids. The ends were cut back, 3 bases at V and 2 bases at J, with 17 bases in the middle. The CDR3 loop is CASSSEAAGQQETQYF. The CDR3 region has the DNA TGCGCCAGCAGCTCGGAGGCGGCAGGGCAACAAGAGACCCAGTACTTC. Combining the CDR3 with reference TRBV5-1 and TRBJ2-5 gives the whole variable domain KAGVTQTPRYLIKTRGQQVTLSCSPISGHRSVSWYQQTPGQGLQFLFEYFSETQRNKGNFPGRFSGRQFSNSRSEMNVSTLELGDSALYLCASSSEAAGQQETQYFGPGTRLLVL.

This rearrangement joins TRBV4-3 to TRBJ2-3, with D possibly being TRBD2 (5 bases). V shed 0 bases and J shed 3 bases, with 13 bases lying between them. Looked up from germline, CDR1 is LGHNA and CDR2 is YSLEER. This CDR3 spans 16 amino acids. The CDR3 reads CASSQDYGVWTDTQYF. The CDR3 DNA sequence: TGCGCCAGCAGCCAAGACTACGGGGTTTGGACAGATACGCAGTATTTT.

The CDR3 sequence: CASSEWAGLSYEQYF. The CDR3 DNA sequence: TGTGCCAGCAGTGAATGGGCAGGACTCTCCTACGAGCAGTACTTC. The rearrangement links TRBV6-1 to TRBJ2-7; D may be TRBD2 (5 bases). In germline, CDR1 is MNHNS, CDR2 SASEGT. Trimming cost V 2 bases and J 0 bases, with 11 bases left between them. CDR3 length equals 15 residues.

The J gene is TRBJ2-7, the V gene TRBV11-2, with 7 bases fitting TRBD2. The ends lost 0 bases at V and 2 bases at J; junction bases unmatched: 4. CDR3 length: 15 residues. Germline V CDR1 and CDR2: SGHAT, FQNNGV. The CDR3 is CASSLDPGGTYEQYF. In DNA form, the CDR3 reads TGTGCCAGCAGCTTAGATCCGGGAGGTACCTACGAGCAGTACTTC.

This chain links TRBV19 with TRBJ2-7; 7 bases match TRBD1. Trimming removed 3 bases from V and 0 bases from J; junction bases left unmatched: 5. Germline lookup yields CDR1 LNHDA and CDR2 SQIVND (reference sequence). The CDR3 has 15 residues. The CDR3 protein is CASSMGTVASYEQYF. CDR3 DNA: TGTGCCAGTAGTATGGGGACAGTGGCCTCCTACGAGCAGTACTTC.

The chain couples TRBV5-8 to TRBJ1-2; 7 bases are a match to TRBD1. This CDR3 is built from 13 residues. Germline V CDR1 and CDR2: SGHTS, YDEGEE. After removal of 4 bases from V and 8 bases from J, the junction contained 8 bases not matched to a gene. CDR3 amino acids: CASSTDRELGYTF. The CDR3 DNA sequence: TGTGCCAGCAGCACCGACAGGGAATTAGGCTACACCTTC.

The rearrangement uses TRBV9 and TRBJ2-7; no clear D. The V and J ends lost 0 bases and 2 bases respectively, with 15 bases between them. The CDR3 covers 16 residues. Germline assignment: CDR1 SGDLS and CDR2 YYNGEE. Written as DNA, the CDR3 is TGTGCCAGCAGCGTAGACCCTCACCCTCGCCCCTACGAGCAGTACTTC. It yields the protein CASSVDPHPRPYEQYF.

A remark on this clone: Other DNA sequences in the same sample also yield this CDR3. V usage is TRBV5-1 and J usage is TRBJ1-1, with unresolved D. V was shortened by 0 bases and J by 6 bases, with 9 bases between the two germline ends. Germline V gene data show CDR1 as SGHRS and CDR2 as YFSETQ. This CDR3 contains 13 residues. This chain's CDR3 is CASSLGSGPEAFF. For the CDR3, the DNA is TGCGCCAGCAGCTTGGGATCCGGCCCTGAAGCTTTCTTT.